The 2 T cell receptor beta chains below come from one sample, sequenced in a study of blood T cell repertoires in COVID-19. Data came from immunoSEQ multiplex PCR; TCRdb stores just in-frame clones and leaves some out. The sample records 250,000 to 300,000 clones, around nine tenths being singletons. The sequencing sample was made of PBMCs or T cells enriched from blood (not recorded which). All receptors derive from a woman aged 25-40 years who had recovered from COVID-19.

This chain uses TRBV6-2 or TRBV6-3 with TRBJ1-6; D possibly corresponds to TRBD1 (6 bases). This CDR3 region has 15 residues. Germline V gene data show CDR1 as MNHEY and CDR2 as SVGEGT. V shed 2 bases and J shed 11 bases, with 16 bases lying between them. CDR3 coding DNA: TGTGCCAGCAGTTACGGACAGCCGAATTGGACACCCCTCCACTTT. It is translated as CASSYGQPNWTPLHF.

The chain combines TRBV6-5 with TRBJ2-2; D may be TRBD1 (6 bases). Trimming stripped 5 bases from V and 2 bases from J, with 12 bases between. This CDR3 is built from 15 residues. CDR1 and CDR2 from the germline V gene are MNHEY and SVGAGI. Here the CDR3 DNA reads TGTGCCAGCAGTCACCGGGACAAAAACACCGGGGAGCTGTTTTTT. It encodes CASSHRDKNTGELFF.